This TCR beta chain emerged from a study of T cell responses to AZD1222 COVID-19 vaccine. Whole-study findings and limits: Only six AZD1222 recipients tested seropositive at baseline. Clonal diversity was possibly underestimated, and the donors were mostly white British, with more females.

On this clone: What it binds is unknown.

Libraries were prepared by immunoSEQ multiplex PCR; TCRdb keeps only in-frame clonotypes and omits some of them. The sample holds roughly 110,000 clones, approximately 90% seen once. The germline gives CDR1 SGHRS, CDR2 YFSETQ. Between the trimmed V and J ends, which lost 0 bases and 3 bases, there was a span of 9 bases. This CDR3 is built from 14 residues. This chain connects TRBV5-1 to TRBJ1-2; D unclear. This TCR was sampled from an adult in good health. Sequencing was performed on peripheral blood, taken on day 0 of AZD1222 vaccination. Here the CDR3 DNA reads TGCGCCAGCAGCTTGGCGGCAGCGGACTATGGCTACACCTTC. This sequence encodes CASSLAAADYGYTF.